The 4 T cell receptor beta chains in this list originate from one sample, sequenced in a study of blood T cell repertoires in COVID-19. Clones were read by immunoSEQ multiplex PCR, and TCRdb kept only the in-frame ones, dropping some. The sample yields some 96,000 clones, 75% to 90% seen once. The sequenced sample was peripheral blood. Every receptor here comes from a man older than 75 with acute or convalescent COVID-19.

V is TRBV10-3 and J is TRBJ2-7, with 11 bases fitting TRBD2. Per the germline V gene, CDR1 is ENHRY and CDR2 is SYGVKD. CDR3 length equals 14 residues. With 6 bases clipped from V and 4 bases from J, the junction kept 5 bases outside the gene matches. The CDR3 region is CAISLAGGKYEQYF. The CDR3, as DNA: TGTGCCATCAGCTTAGCGGGAGGGAAATACGAGCAGTACTTC.

This clone was observed once. The chain uses TRBV28 and TRBJ1-2; the match to TRBD1 covers 7 bases. The V gene end was trimmed by 2 bases and the J gene end by 8 bases; junction bases not matched to a gene: 5. Looked up from germline, CDR1 is MDHEN and CDR2 is SYDVKM. CDR3 length equals 13 residues. The CDR3 reads CASSLRRQGGYTF. In DNA, the CDR3 is TGTGCCAGCAGTTTAAGAAGACAGGGCGGCTACACCTTC.

The chain uses TRBV2 and TRBJ2-2, with a weak D call TRBD2 (6 bases). Trimming pared 7 bases from V and 4 bases from J, leaving 10 bases between. The CDR3 has 13 residues. Germline CDR1 is SNHLY and CDR2 is FYNNEI. The CDR3 loop is CASKDYTTGELFF. For the CDR3, the DNA is TGTGCCAGCAAGGACTACACCACCGGGGAGCTGTTTTTT. The entire variable domain, with the rest obtained from reference TRBV2 and TRBJ2-2, is as follows: EPEVTQTPSHQVTQMGQEVILRCVPISNHLYFYWYRQILGQKVEFLVSFYNNEISEKSEIFDDQFSVERPDGSNFTLKIRSTKLEDSAMYFCASKDYTTGELFFGEGSRLTVL.

The chain links TRBV4-1 to TRBJ2-7; no reliable D call. Germline assignment: CDR1 MGHRA and CDR2 YSYEKL. The CDR3 length is 16 residues. The V gene lost 0 bases and the J gene lost 4 bases, with 16 bases spanning the gap. The chain's CDR3 is CASSQDRPQYLYEQYF. The CDR3 DNA sequence: TGCGCCAGCAGCCAAGATCGCCCACAGTATTTATACGAGCAGTACTTC.